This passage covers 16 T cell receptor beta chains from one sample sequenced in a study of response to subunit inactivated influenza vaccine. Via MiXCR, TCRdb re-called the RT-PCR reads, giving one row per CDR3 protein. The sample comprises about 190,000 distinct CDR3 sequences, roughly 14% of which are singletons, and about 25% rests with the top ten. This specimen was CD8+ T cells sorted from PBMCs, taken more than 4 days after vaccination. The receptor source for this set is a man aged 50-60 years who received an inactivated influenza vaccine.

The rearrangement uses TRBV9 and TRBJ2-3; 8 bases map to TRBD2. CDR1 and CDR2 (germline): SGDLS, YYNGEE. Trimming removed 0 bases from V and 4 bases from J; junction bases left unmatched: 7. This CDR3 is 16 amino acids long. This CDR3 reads CASSVETGGTADTQYF. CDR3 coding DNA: TGTGCCAGCAGCGTAGAAACGGGAGGGACGGCAGATACGCAGTATTTT.

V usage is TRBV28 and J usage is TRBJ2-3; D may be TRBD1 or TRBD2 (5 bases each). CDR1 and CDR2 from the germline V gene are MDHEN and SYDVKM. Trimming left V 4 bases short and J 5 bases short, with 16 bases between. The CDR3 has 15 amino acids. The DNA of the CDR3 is TGTGCCAGCAGTTCAGGGACCTACGCAAGAGATACGCAGTATTTT. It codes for CASSSGTYARDTQYF.

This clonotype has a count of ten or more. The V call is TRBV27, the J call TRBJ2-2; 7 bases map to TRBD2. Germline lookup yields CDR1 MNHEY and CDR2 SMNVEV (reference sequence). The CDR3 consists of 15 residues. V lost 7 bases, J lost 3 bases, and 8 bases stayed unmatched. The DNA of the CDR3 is TGTGCCAGCATTGACCTAGCGGCTCACACCGGGGAGCTGTTTTTT. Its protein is CASIDLAAHTGELFF.

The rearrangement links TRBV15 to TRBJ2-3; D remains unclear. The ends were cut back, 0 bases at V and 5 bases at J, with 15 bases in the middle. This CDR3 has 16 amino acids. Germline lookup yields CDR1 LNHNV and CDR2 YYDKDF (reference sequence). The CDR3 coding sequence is TGTGCCACCAGCAGAGATTTACAGCTTCCCTTAGATACGCAGTATTTT. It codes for CATSRDLQLPLDTQYF.

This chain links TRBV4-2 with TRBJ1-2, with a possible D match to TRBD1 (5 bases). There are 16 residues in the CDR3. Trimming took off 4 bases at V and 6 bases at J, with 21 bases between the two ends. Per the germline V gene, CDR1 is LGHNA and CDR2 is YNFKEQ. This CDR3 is CASSPEAGTSYDGYTF. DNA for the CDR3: TGTGCCAGCAGCCCTGAAGCCGGGACGTCATATGATGGCTACACCTTC.

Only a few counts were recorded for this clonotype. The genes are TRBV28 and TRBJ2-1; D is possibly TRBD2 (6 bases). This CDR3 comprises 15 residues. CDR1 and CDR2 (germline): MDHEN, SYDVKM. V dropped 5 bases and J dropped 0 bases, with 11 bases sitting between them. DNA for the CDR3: TGTGCCAGCAGTCAGGGACTTACCTCCTACAATGAGCAGTTCTTC. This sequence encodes CASSQGLTSYNEQFF. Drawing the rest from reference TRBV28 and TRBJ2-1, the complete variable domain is DVKVTQSSRYLVKRTGEKVFLECVQDMDHENMFWYRQDPGLGLRLIYFSYDVKMKEKGDIPEGYSVSREKKERFSLILESASTNQTSMYLCASSQGLTSYNEQFFGPGTRLTVL.

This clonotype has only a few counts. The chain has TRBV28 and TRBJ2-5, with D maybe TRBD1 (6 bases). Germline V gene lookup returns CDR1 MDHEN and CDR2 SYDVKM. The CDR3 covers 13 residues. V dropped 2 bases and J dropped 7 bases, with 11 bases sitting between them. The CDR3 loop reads CASSLAETGTQYF. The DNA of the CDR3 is TGTGCCAGCAGTTTAGCGGAGACAGGGACCCAGTACTTC. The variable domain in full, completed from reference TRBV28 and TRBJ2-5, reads DVKVTQSSRYLVKRTGEKVFLECVQDMDHENMFWYRQDPGLGLRLIYFSYDVKMKEKGDIPEGYSVSREKKERFSLILESASTNQTSMYLCASSLAETGTQYFGPGTRLLVL.

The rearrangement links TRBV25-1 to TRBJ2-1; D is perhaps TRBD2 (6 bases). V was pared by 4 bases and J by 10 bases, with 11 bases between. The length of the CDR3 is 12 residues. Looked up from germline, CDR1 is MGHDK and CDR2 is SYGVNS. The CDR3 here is CASSGRAWEQFF. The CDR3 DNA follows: TGTGCCAGCAGTGGGAGGGCTTGGGAGCAGTTCTTC. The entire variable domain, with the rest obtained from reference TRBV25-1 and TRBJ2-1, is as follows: EADIYQTPRYLVIGTGKKITLECSQTMGHDKMYWYQQDPGMELHLIHYSYGVNSTEKGDLSSESTVSRIRTEHFPLTLESARPSHTSQYLCASSGRAWEQFFGPGTRLTVL.

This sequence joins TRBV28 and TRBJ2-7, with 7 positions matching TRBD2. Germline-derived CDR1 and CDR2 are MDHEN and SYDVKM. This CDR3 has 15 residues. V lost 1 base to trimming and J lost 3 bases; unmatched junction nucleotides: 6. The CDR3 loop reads CASSLLSGTIYEQYF. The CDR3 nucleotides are TGTGCCAGCAGTTTATTGAGCGGGACTATCTACGAGCAGTACTTC. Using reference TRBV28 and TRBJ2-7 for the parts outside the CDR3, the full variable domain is DVKVTQSSRYLVKRTGEKVFLECVQDMDHENMFWYRQDPGLGLRLIYFSYDVKMKEKGDIPEGYSVSREKKERFSLILESASTNQTSMYLCASSLLSGTIYEQYFGPGTRLTVT.

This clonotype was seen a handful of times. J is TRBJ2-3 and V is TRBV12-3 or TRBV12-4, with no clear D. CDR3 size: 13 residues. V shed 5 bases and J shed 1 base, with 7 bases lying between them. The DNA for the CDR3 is TGTGCCAGCAGTCCCATGGGCACAGATACGCAGTATTTT. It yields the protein CASSPMGTDTQYF.

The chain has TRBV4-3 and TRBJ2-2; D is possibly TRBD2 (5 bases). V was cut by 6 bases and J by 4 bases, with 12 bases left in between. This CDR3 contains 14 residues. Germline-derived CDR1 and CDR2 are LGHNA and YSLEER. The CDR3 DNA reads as TGCGCCAGCAGTGTGGTAGCGTCCACCGGGGAGCTGTTTTTT. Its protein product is CASSVVASTGELFF.

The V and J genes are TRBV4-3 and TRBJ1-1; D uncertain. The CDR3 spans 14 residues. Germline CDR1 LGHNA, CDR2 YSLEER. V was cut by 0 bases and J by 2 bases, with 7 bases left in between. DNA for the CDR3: TGCGCCAGCAGCCAAGAGTCTGCCAACACTGAAGCTTTCTTT. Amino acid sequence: CASSQESANTEAFF.

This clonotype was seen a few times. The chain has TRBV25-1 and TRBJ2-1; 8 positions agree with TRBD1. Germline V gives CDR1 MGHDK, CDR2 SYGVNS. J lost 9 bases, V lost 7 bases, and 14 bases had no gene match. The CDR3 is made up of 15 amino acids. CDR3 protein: CASTWDRSKEGEQFF. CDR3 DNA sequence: TGTGCCAGCACCTGGGACAGGTCAAAGGAGGGTGAGCAGTTCTTC.

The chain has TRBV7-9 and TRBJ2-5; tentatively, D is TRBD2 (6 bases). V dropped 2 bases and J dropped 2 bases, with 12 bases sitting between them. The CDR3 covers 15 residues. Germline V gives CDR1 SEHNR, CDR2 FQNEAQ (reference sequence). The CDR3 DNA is TGTGCCAGCAGCTTAATCGCGGGACTTCAAGAGACCCAGTACTTC. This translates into CASSLIAGLQETQYF.

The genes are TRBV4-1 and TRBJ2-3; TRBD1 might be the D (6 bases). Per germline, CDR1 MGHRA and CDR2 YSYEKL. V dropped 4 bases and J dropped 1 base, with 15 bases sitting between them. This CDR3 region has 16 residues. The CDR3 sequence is CASSPGVGAGTDTQYF. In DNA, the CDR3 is TGCGCCAGCAGCCCAGGGGTGGGTGCTGGCACAGATACGCAGTATTTT.

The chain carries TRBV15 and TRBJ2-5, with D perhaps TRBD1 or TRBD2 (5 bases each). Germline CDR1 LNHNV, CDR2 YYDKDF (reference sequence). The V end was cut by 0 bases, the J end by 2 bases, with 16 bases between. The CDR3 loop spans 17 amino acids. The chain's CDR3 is CATSREPPGAVQETQYF. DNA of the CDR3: TGTGCCACCAGCAGAGAACCCCCCGGGGCGGTACAAGAGACCCAGTACTTC. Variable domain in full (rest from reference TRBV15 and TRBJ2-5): DAMVIQNPRYQVTQFGKPVTLSCSQTLNHNVMYWYQQKSSQAPKLLFHYYDKDFNNEADTPDNFQSRRPNTSFCFLDIRSPGLGDTAMYLCATSREPPGAVQETQYFGPGTRLLVL.